This T cell receptor (beta chain) originates from a study of blood T cell repertoires in COVID-19. As for the study in general: Acute and convalescent COVID-19 samples came from the United States, Italy and Spain. Sources were T cells, B-cell-depleted T cells, or PBMCs; the material itself was cDNA or gDNA.

Source study methods: Researchers report that nucleated cell counts were estimated from reference gene primer amplification. Sequencing was performed with immunoSEQ multiplex PCR; in TCRdb, only in-frame clones are kept and a portion is missing. V, J and clone size derive from that table, while D and trimming were established from the DNA sequence. This repertoire shows approximately 140,000 clones, approximately 89% found once; its top ten account for 25% to 35%. Germline CDR1 is LGHNA and CDR2 is YSLEER. The CDR3 totals 15 residues. V lost 6 bases to trimming and J lost 2 bases, with 16 bases between them.

The rearrangement links TRBV4-3 to TRBJ1-2; a possible D gene is TRBD1 (5 bases). The clonotype originates from a human donor in a cohort sampled during active COVID-19. The sequenced sample consisted of peripheral blood. The CDR3 sequence: CASSHEWTTNYGYTF. The CDR3 region has the DNA TGCGCCAGCAGTCATGAATGGACAACCAACTATGGCTACACCTTC.